This T cell receptor beta chain was sequenced during a study of CD8 T cells in Susac syndrome (dated by TCRdb to the late 2010s). At the level of the whole study: The study used repertoire sequencing to test whether antigen drove CD8+ T cell activation and differentiation in Susac syndrome.

High-throughput TCR beta sequencing profiled peripheral blood CD8+ and CD4+ T cells from healthy donors, Susac syndrome patients and multiple sclerosis patients. Treatment-naive patients with stable or active relapsing-remitting disease fulfilling revised McDonald criteria were used as multiple sclerosis controls. Bulk CD8+ and CD4+ T cells were purified magnetically by negative isolation, whereas CD8+ TEMRA cells were enriched by FACS. Blood was drawn into EDTA tubes, processed within 24 hours, and PBMCs were isolated by density gradient centrifugation. PBMCs intended for TCR sequencing were cryopreserved in liquid nitrogen and were subsequently thawed in a 37 degrees C water bath. A purity of at least 90% was achieved for sorted or isolated CD4+, CD8+ and CD8+ TEMRA cells. For CDR1 and CDR2, the germline V gene lists KGHSH and LQKENI. The CDR3 measures 14 amino acids from cysteine to phenylalanine. Kept here is only the CDR3 DNA, which spans 42 bases and is read in frame from base 1. V is shortened by 2 bases, J by 2 bases, and the region joining them spans 9 bases.

What the work shows at the level of the full study, not this receptor alone: The number of individuals in the TCR sequencing and HLA analysis was recognized as being relatively small.

In the case of this clonotype: This receptor's antigen is unknown. Base-call qualities are not available, and no considerably larger clone is one nucleotide away.

RNA was extracted using the RNeasy kit, and about 0.5 to 1 microgram was reverse transcribed with random hexamers. TCR beta CDR3 regions were amplified with the immunoSEQ multiplex PCR assay covering 54 Vbeta and 13 Jbeta segments. PCR amplification bias was corrected by using a synthetic template baseline for primer optimization and computational correction. Under the source paper's analysis protocol: Only productive sequences were kept, with reads annotated to V, D and J genes according to IMGT and analyzed in immunoSEQ Analyzer. To calculate clonality, Shannon entropy was normalized by log2 of the number of productive unique sequences and then subtracted from one. For each patient and control, public and private clones were evaluated within the 100 most prevalent clones. Clones were defined as Susac-specific when absent from the healthy and MS cohorts, from fewer than 1,300 published viral clones and from other ImmuneACCESS disease sequences. The public sequencing data were trimmed at Q25 with fastp and processed into clonotypes with MiXCR by TCRdb, which kept only in-frame beta chains. Rows merge per CDR3 protein into single entries with the most common DNA and genes. TCRdb, not the original authors, processed these V and J calls. For this sample the table gives over 150,000 distinct CDR3 sequences, of which roughly 92% were detected only once. The top ten constitute roughly 0.098% of the sample.

The chain was built from TRBV18 and TRBJ1-1; the D gene is not confidently resolved. The source material was CD4+ T cells from PBMCs. This TCR was recovered from a human donor with multiple sclerosis. The bases read TGTGCCAGCTCACCAGGCCAGTTCAACACTGAAGCTTTCTTT. This is translated as CASSPGQFNTEAFF.